By sample share, the clone carrying this T cell receptor beta chain is medium-sized (0.01 to 0.1%). Its target is not known. Germline CDR1 and CDR2: LNHNV and YYDKDF (reference sequence). The J segment lost 4 bases and the V segment lost 3 bases, leaving 8 bases of the junction unmatched. The CDR3 extends over 16 amino acids. This record comes from a study of vaccination and CD4 T cells after COVID-19. An Oncomine TCR Beta short-read assay was used to sequence the DNA from cultured CD4+ T cells. TCRdb analysed the PCR reads with MiXCR anew, one entry per CDR3 protein. Of 25,000 or so distinct CDR3 sequences listed, roughly 38% are singletons. Time point: late sampling 161 to 241 days after vaccination in a few convalescent patients. The treatment: roughly 11-day PBMC culture with coronavirus spike peptide pools or control peptides (ViraFEST assay).

The sequence derives from a human donor who had recovered from COVID-19. This specimen was CD4+ T cells from blood, cultured in vitro, taken about 7 months after SARS-CoV-2 vaccination. This chain links TRBV15 with TRBJ2-7, with TRBD1 matching 11 bases. Written as DNA, the CDR3 is TGTGCCACCAGCAGGGATCCGGACAGGGGGCTTTACGAGCAGTACTTC. Translating gives CATSRDPDRGLYEQYF.